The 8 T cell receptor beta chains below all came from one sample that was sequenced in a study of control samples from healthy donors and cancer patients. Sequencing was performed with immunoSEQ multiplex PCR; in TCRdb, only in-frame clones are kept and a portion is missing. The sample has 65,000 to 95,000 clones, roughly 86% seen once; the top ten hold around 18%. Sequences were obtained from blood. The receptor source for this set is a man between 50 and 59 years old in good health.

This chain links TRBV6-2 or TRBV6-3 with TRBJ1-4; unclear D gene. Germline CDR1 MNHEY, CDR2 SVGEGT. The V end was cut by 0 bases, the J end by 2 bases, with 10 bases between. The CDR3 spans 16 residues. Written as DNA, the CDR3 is TGTGCCAGCAGTTACTCTCAGAGTCGGACTAATGAAAAACTGTTTTTT. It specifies CASSYSQSRTNEKLFF.

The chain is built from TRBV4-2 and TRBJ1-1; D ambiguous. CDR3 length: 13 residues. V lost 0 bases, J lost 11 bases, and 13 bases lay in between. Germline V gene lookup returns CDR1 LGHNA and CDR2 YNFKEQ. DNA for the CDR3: TGTGCCAGCAGCCAAGACCGCGGAGCGGGGGCTTTCTTT. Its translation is CASSQDRGAGAFF.

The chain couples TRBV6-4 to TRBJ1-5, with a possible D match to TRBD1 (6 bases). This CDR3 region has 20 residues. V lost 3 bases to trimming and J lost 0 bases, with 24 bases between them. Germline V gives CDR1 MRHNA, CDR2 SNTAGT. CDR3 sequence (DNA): TGTGCCAGCAGTGAAGAAGGGGCGGCTGGGGGCGGATATAGCAATCAGCCCCAGCATTTT. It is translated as CASSEEGAAGGGYSNQPQHF.

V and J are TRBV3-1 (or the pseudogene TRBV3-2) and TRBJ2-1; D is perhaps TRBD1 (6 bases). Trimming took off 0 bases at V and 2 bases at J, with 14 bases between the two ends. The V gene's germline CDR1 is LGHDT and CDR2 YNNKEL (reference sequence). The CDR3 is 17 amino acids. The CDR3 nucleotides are TGTGCCAGCAGCCAAGAGGACAGTCTGATAACCTACAATGAGCAGTTCTTC. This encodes CASSQEDSLITYNEQFF.

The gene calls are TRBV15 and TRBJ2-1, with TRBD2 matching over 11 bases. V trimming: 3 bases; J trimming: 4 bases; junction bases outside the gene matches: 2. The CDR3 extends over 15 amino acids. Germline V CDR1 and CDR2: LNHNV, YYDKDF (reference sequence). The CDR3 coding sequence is TGTGCCACCAGCAGTAGGACTAGCGGGTACAATGAGCAGTTCTTC. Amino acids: CATSSRTSGYNEQFF.

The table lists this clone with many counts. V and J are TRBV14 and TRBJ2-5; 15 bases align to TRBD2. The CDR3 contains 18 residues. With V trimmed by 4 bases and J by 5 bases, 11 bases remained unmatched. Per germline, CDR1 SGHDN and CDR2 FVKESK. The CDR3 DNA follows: TGTGCCAGCAGCCCCAGGACTAGCGGGGGGGCTCGTAGGGAGACCCAGTACTTC. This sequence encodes CASSPRTSGGARRETQYF.

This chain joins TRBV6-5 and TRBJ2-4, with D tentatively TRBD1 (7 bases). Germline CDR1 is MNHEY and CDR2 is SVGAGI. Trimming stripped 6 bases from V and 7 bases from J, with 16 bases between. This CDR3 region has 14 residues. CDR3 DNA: TGTGCCAGCAGGCTCGGACAGGCGGGGAACATTCAGTACTTC. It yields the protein CASRLGQAGNIQYF.

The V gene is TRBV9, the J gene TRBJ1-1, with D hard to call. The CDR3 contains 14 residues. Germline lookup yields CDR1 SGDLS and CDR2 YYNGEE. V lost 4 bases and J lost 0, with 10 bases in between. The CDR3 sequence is CASSPNGLNTEAFF. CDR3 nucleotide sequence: TGTGCCAGCAGCCCAAACGGGTTGAACACTGAAGCTTTCTTT.